A selection of T cell receptor beta chains follows, all from one sample in a study of cytomegalovirus exposure and HLA in healthy donors. Using immunoSEQ multiplex PCR, the repertoire was profiled, and TCRdb retains in-frame clones only, with some absent. The table has about 160,000 clones, less than 80% seen once; the top ten hold 4.3%. The sequenced material came from PBMCs. Receptors originate from a man aged 40-49 years in good health and CMV-seronegative. Each CDR3 is given with its conserved first and last residue. Expanded clones get a size class; other rows say once, few or many, or leave the size out.

v_call	j_call	clone_size	cdr3_aa
TRBV7-2	TRBJ2-1	-	CASSLAAVAGLYEQFF
TRBV2	TRBJ2-7	-	CASSEREAFTYEQYF
TRBV30	TRBJ2-1	-	CAWSGLGNEQFF
TRBV7-2	TRBJ2-1	-	CASSQQVYNEQFF
TRBV2	TRBJ1-5	-	CASSQRTGTASSNQPQHF
TRBV30	TRBJ2-2	-	CAWESGANTGELFF
TRBV7-2	TRBJ2-7	-	CASSPNGQGITYEQYF
TRBV7-8	TRBJ1-2	few	CASSLGARGNRNYGYTF
TRBV5-1	TRBJ2-3	-	CASSSTSLITDTQYF
TRBV11-2	TRBJ1-1	few	CASRPQPNTEAFF
TRBV28	TRBJ2-1	-	CASHSGTGGYNEQFF
TRBV4-1	TRBJ1-5	-	CASSQDRQGSIVGNQPQHF
TRBV6-1	TRBJ2-5	-	CASSEPGGGETQYF
TRBV7-2	TRBJ1-5	-	CASSYSSNQPQHF
TRBV7-3	TRBJ2-1	-	CASSRTKWDEQFF
TRBV6-5	TRBJ2-7	-	CASSSGTSGDYEQYF
TRBV6-1	TRBJ1-2	-	CASSERGWRGGYTF
TRBV12-2	TRBJ2-5	-	CASRLRDYYGETQYF
TRBV13	TRBJ2-7	-	CASSFTPGQGAEGTPYEQYF
TRBV2	TRBJ1-1	few	CASSLQGSSTEAFF
TRBV5-6	TRBJ2-7	-	CASSTGTSGGHF
TRBV6-1	TRBJ2-7	-	CASSEGEGGLSPHEQYF
TRBV29-1	TRBJ2-1	-	CSVEEAGGFYNEQFF
TRBV4-1	TRBJ2-7	once	CASSQGEAGVNEQYF
TRBV5-1	TRBJ1-1	-	CASTLWGAKSEAFF
TRBV19	TRBJ1-1	once	CASTLSRDRGREAFF
TRBV27	TRBJ1-4	few	CASRYRVTNEKLFF
TRBV25-1	TRBJ2-1	-	CASSDFFLGTGTNEQFF
TRBV6-6	TRBJ2-1	-	CASSYGQAYNEQFF
TRBV5-3	TRBJ1-1	-	CARSFRGFRAFF
TRBV2	TRBJ1-6	-	CASSETGYPSSYNSPLHF
TRBV19	TRBJ1-3	-	CASSIRGTGSSGNTIYF
TRBV19	TRBJ1-3	-	CASTPDRYSGNTIYF
TRBV6-5	TRBJ2-3	-	CASSYGPGVPDTQYF
TRBV4-3	TRBJ1-4	-	CASSRAATNEKLFF
TRBV5-4	TRBJ2-1	-	CASSVERSFHLEQFF
TRBV18	TRBJ1-2	-	CASSQGDRVFPNGYTF
TRBV9	TRBJ2-7	-	CASSVEVGQGTHEQYF
TRBV5-6	TRBJ1-3	-	CASSFGVDGRNTIYF
TRBV6-1	TRBJ2-2	-	CASSQAGARVGELFF
TRBV27	TRBJ1-2	-	CASSPGQKYGYTF
TRBV5-1	TRBJ1-3	-	CASRLGGDGNTIYF
TRBV7-6	TRBJ2-1	-	CASSPGQFYNEQFF
TRBV5-1	TRBJ2-7	-	CASSLMSGGSYEQYF
TRBV27	TRBJ2-1	-	CASSQTSGDYNEQFF